The 9 T cell receptor beta chains in this list originate from one sample, sequenced in a study of blood T cell repertoires in COVID-19. The repertoire was sequenced with immunoSEQ multiplex PCR; TCRdb's copy has only in-frame clones and lacks some. The sample comprises tens of thousands of clones, 82% of which are singletons, and roughly 11% rests with the top ten. The sequenced sample consisted of peripheral blood. The receptors stem from a man at least 80 years old with COVID-19, enrolled during active disease.

The DNA for the CDR3 is TGTGCCAGCAGTTTATTAACGGGCACTGAAGCTTTCTTT. This encodes CASSLLTGTEAFF. The chain couples TRBV28 to TRBJ1-1; no definite D call. The germline V gene has CDR1 MDHEN and CDR2 SYDVKM. The V gene lost 1 base and the J gene lost 4 bases, with 7 bases spanning the gap. CDR3 length: 13 amino acids.

The chain employs TRBV3-1 (or the pseudogene TRBV3-2) and TRBJ1-4; 11 bases align to TRBD1. This CDR3 spans 16 amino acids. Germline V gene sequence: CDR1 LGHDT, CDR2 YNNKEL (reference sequence). Trimming at V came to 0 bases and at J to 7 bases, leaving 4 bases not matched to a gene. The CDR3: CASSQDWTGGTEKLFF. The CDR3 DNA sequence: TGTGCCAGCAGCCAAGATTGGACAGGGGGCACTGAAAAACTGTTTTTT.

This clone was found once. This chain connects TRBV5-4 to TRBJ1-5; D remains unclear. The germline V gene has CDR1 SGHNT and CDR2 YYREEE (reference sequence). The V end was cut by 4 bases, the J end by 6 bases, with 8 bases between. There are 12 residues in the CDR3. CDR3 sequence reads: CASSLYGQPQHF. The CDR3 DNA is TGTGCCAGCAGCCTCTATGGTCAGCCCCAGCATTTT.

This chain uses TRBV3-1 (or the pseudogene TRBV3-2) with TRBJ2-1; TRBD2 agrees at 8 bases. Germline lookup yields CDR1 LGHDT and CDR2 YNNKEL (reference sequence). The CDR3 totals 15 residues. V trimming: 3 bases; J trimming: 9 bases; junction bases outside the gene matches: 10. CDR3 region: CASSHVGGRNGEQFF. CDR3 coding DNA: TGTGCCAGCAGCCACGTCGGCGGGAGGAACGGTGAGCAGTTCTTC.

This clone was seen just once. This CDR3 reads CASSKRTGSPLHF. Written as DNA, the CDR3 is TGTGCCAGCAGCAAGAGGACAGGTTCACCCCTCCACTTT. J is TRBJ1-6 and V is TRBV7-9; 7 nucleotides match TRBD1. V was clipped by 5 bases and J by 9 bases; unmatched bases: 4. Germline V gene lookup returns CDR1 SEHNR and CDR2 FQNEAQ (reference sequence). The CDR3 runs to 13 residues.

The chain has TRBV30 and TRBJ2-7, with 10 nucleotides matching TRBD1. The CDR3 is made up of 15 amino acids. Looked up from germline, CDR1 is GTSNPN and CDR2 is SVGIG (reference sequence). V trimming: 5 bases; J trimming: 0 bases; junction bases outside the gene matches: 7. CDR3 DNA sequence: TGTGCCTGGGGGTCGGGACAGGGGAGCTCCTACGAGCAGTACGTC. Protein: CAWGSGQGSSYEQYV.

This clone was detected only a few times. The gene calls are TRBV2 and TRBJ1-2; 7 bases align to TRBD1. Germline values: CDR1 SNHLY, CDR2 FYNNEI. V shed 3 bases and J 2 bases; nucleotides not matched to a gene: 12. This CDR3 has 17 amino acids. The CDR3 reads CASSEHGGTAINYGYTF. Written as DNA, the CDR3 is TGTGCCAGCAGTGAGCACGGTGGGACAGCGATCAACTATGGCTACACCTTC.

This clone was picked up a small number of times. The chain combines TRBV11-2 with TRBJ1-1; no clear D. V was trimmed by 4 bases and J by 4 bases, leaving 16 bases between them. Germline lookup yields CDR1 SGHAT and CDR2 FQNNGV. This CDR3 spans 15 amino acids. As DNA, the CDR3 is TGTGCCAGCAGCTCCTGGCGGGGTTTTGGCACTGAAGCTTTCTTT. Protein: CASSSWRGFGTEAFF.

The count of this clone is one. CDR3 coding DNA: TGTGCCAGCAGCAAGACAGGACAGGGGGCAACAGATACGCAGTATTTT. Its protein product is CASSKTGQGATDTQYF. This rearrangement joins TRBV21-1 to TRBJ2-3; the DNA was not compared with TRBD1, the D call given in the table. TRBV21-1 has pseudogene status. This CDR3 is 16 amino acids long.